These T cell receptor beta chains were read from a single sample in a study of control samples from healthy donors and cancer patients. Sequencing was performed with immunoSEQ multiplex PCR; in TCRdb, only in-frame clones are kept and a portion is missing. In the table there are about 120,000 clones, approximately 87% of which are singletons. Sequencing was carried out using blood. The receptor source for this set is a man aged 30-40 years in good health. Both conserved end residues are trimmed from each CDR3.

V gene: TRBV18; CDR3 protein: ASSSQETQY
V gene: TRBV7-2; CDR3 protein: ASSSPNQPQH
V gene: TRBV28; CDR3 protein: ASSTPADGQNTEAF
V gene: TRBV19; CDR3 protein: ASSLPLGTSGEDTDTQY
V gene: TRBV6-5; CDR3 protein: ASSLGKGYEQY
V gene: TRBV19; CDR3 protein: ASSRVISNQPQH
V gene: TRBV5-5; CDR3 protein: ASSPGTDYNSPLH
V gene: TRBV5-1; CDR3 protein: ASSGPGGGTEAF
V gene: TRBV6-1; CDR3 protein: ASSEGATPALGTEAF
V gene: TRBV5-6; CDR3 protein: ASRGGGRAHTQY
V gene: TRBV21-1; CDR3 protein: ASFWGVILSGNTIY
V gene: TRBV19; CDR3 protein: ASTPGETLSGTQY
V gene: TRBV5-1; CDR3 protein: ASRPEGLSGNTIY
V gene: TRBV3-1/TRBV3-2; CDR3 protein: ASSQGRTNYGYT
V gene: TRBV7-2; CDR3 protein: ASSLTASNEKLF
V gene: TRBV2; CDR3 protein: ASSVGDAGNSPLH
V gene: TRBV19; CDR3 protein: ASSMSNQPQH
V gene: TRBV10-3; CDR3 protein: AISLGQGLDQPQH
V gene: TRBV12-3/TRBV12-4; CDR3 protein: ASSFDSFTEAF
V gene: TRBV6-5; CDR3 protein: ASRGTGGVYGYT
V gene: TRBV25-1; CDR3 protein: ASMGSTSNQPQH
V gene: TRBV4-2; CDR3 protein: ASSRDRSAEAF
V gene: TRBV3-1/TRBV3-2; CDR3 protein: ASSQDGRGMGNQPQH
V gene: TRBV7-7; CDR3 protein: ASSLTEEGAQY
V gene: TRBV10-1; CDR3 protein: ASSANRNSPLH
V gene: TRBV19; CDR3 protein: ASSMNSITTEAF
V gene: TRBV27; CDR3 protein: ASSLWAGGWSGYT
V gene: TRBV12-3/TRBV12-4; CDR3 protein: ASSEQGTGELF
V gene: TRBV3-1/TRBV3-2; CDR3 protein: ASSQTYSGNTIY
V gene: TRBV7-8; CDR3 protein: ASSLERGETQY
V gene: TRBV18; CDR3 protein: ASSPAGTGNTGELF
V gene: TRBV7-2; CDR3 protein: ASSLGVWSYNEQF
V gene: TRBV7-6; CDR3 protein: ASSLFGGNTGELF
V gene: TRBV24-1; CDR3 protein: ATSATGTYSNQPQH
V gene: TRBV3-1/TRBV3-2; CDR3 protein: ASRQGWSRDTEAF
V gene: TRBV5-1; CDR3 protein: ASSLTDPVWY
V gene: TRBV5-4; CDR3 protein: ASPLTGGAF
V gene: TRBV12-3/TRBV12-4; CDR3 protein: ASSPLQSPEAF
V gene: TRBV4-1; CDR3 protein: ASSRLGMGQGMGGYT
V gene: TRBV5-1; CDR3 protein: ASSTGVGETQY
V gene: TRBV5-1; CDR3 protein: ASSWQGDEQF
V gene: TRBV7-2; CDR3 protein: ASSMTGYT
V gene: TRBV20-1; CDR3 protein: SAMAPRQY
V gene: TRBV7-3; CDR3 protein: ASSLGHSTDTQY
V gene: TRBV5-1; CDR3 protein: ASSSDFNIQY
V gene: TRBV3-1/TRBV3-2; CDR3 protein: ASSPRQGARRNTEAF
V gene: TRBV28; CDR3 protein: AISDRPYNSPLH
V gene: TRBV7-3; CDR3 protein: ASSLWGASTDTQY
V gene: TRBV10-2; CDR3 protein: ASSGGTGPEAF
V gene: TRBV6-1; CDR3 protein: ASSEEVGHNSPLH
V gene: TRBV5-8; CDR3 protein: ASARGLGTDTQY
V gene: TRBV25-1; CDR3 protein: ASGEWERAQQPQH
V gene: TRBV6-5; CDR3 protein: ASSPGDRANGYT
V gene: TRBV5-1; CDR3 protein: ASSSLDLNEKLF
V gene: TRBV30; CDR3 protein: AWMTGTNYGYT
V gene: TRBV6-1; CDR3 protein: ASSEADRGRTSIPNYGYT
V gene: TRBV4-1; CDR3 protein: ASSQEGQVNTEAF
V gene: TRBV10-1; CDR3 protein: ASSDPSTDTQY
V gene: TRBV7-2; CDR3 protein: ASSPQGPGGYT